These 6 T cell receptor beta chains were all obtained from the same sample, sequenced in a study of blood T cells in healthy people across ages. Sample-barcoded 5' priming and a J-beta primer mix drove a second PCR of about 7 to 11 cycles. TCRdb reanalysed the 5' RACE reads using MiXCR and keeps one entry per CDR3 protein. The sample yields fewer than 800,000 distinct CDR3 sequences, roughly 25% seen once. This sample was also put to use in a study of T cells of mothers and their children.

Sequencing was done on a sample of blood. The source is a boy between 10 and 17 years old in good health.

CDR3 DNA: TGTGCCAGCAGAGAGATGGGGGCTGAAGCTTTCTTT. Encoded protein: CASREMGAEAFF. V gene TRBV12-3 or TRBV12-4 combines with J gene TRBJ1-1, with a weak D call TRBD1 (5 bases). This CDR3 has 12 amino acids. V was pared by 6 bases and J by 6 bases, with 11 bases between.

This chain links TRBV25-1 with TRBJ2-5; 7 bases are shared with TRBD2. The DNA end is a closer match to TRBJ2-1, so the J assignment may be wrong. The CDR3 runs 15 residues. Germline V gene data show CDR1 as MGHDK and CDR2 as SYGVNS. Here the CDR3 DNA reads TGTGCCAGCAGTGAATATGGACTAGACGCAGCTGAGCAGTTCTTC. Protein product: CASSEYGLDAAEQFF.

This chain uses TRBV4-2 with TRBJ2-5; D remains unclear. The assigned J gene may be wrong: the sequence end matches TRBJ2-1 better. In germline, CDR1 is LGHNA, CDR2 YNFKEQ. This CDR3 region has 12 residues. The CDR3 loop reads CASRNTGNEQFF. CDR3 DNA sequence: TGTGCCAGCAGGAACACCGGGAATGAGCAGTTCTTC.

The rearrangement links TRBV15 to TRBJ2-5, with 7 bases lining up with TRBD1. The CDR3 has 17 amino acids. Germline V gene data show CDR1 as LNHNV and CDR2 as YYDKDF (reference sequence). V lost 1 base, J lost 5 bases, and 13 bases stayed unmatched. The CDR3: CATSRVGQDPGRETQYF. CDR3 DNA: TGTGCCACCAGCAGAGTAGGACAGGACCCCGGAAGGGAGACCCAGTACTTC.

In DNA, the CDR3 is TGTGCCAGCAGCCACGCGGAGGGGAACACTGAAGCTTTCTTT. Protein product: CASSHAEGNTEAFF. This rearrangement joins TRBV6-5 to TRBJ1-1; D remains unclear. V was clipped by 6 bases and J by 1 base, with 12 bases between them. This CDR3 has 14 residues. Germline CDR1 MNHEY, CDR2 SVGAGI.

This clonotype was observed a few times. V is TRBV4-1 and J is TRBJ2-5; perhaps TRBD1 as D (6 bases). The CDR3 is 16 residues long. V was cut by 4 bases and J by 2 bases, with 17 bases left in between. Per the germline V gene, CDR1 is MGHRA and CDR2 is YSYEKL. The CDR3 region has the DNA TGCGCCAGCAGCCCCGGACCAAGACAGGAACAAGAGACCCAGTACTTC. Its translation is CASSPGPRQEQETQYF.